This T cell receptor beta chain emerged from a study of T cells in Graves' hyperthyroidism and ophthalmopathy. In the case of this clonotype: Its antigen remains unknown.

Authors of the study amplified TCR beta CDR3 regions from RNA transcripts. TCR CDR3 regions were first amplified by RT-PCR with HTBI primers. One entry per CDR3 protein results from TCRdb running MiXCR on the multiplex PCR reads. Of more than 650,000 distinct CDR3 sequences in the sample, around 13% were seen once. Germline loops: CDR1 SGHTS, CDR2 YDEGEE. Unmatched junction bases numbered 10, after V lost 4 bases and J lost 12 bases. The CDR3 has 13 amino acids. Study conclusions and caveats: In blood, most of the thyroid clonotypes expanded above 0.001 were also present.

Material: blood. The sequence was obtained from a young woman with Graves' hyperthyroidism. The rearrangement uses TRBV5-8 and TRBJ2-1; the match to TRBD1 covers 7 bases. CDR3 loop: CASSLATGDRQFF. CDR3 nucleotides: TGTGCCAGCAGCCTGGCCACAGGGGATCGGCAGTTCTTC. The full variable domain, in which reference TRBV5-8 and TRBJ2-1 provide the parts outside the CDR3, is EAGVTQSPTHLIKTRGQQATLRCSPISGHTSVYWYQQALGLGLQFLLWYDEGEERNRGNFPPRFSGRQFPNYSSELNVNALELEDSALYLCASSLATGDRQFFGPGTRLTVL.